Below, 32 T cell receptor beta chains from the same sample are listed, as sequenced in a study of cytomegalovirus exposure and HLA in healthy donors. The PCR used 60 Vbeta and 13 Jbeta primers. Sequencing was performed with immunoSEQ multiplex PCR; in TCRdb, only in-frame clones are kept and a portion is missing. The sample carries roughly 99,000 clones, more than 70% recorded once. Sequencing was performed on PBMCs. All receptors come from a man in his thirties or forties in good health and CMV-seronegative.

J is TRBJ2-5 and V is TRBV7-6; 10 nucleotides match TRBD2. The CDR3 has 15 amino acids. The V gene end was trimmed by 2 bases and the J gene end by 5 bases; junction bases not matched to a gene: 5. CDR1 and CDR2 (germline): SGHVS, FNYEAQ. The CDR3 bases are TGTGCCAGCAGCTTACTAGCGGGGGCCGGGGAGACCCAGTACTTC. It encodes CASSLLAGAGETQYF.

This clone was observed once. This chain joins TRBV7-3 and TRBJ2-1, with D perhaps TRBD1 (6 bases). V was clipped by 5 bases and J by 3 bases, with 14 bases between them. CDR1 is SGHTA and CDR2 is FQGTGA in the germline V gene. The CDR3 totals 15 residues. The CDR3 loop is CASSPDRLNYNEQFF. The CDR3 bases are TGTGCCAGCAGCCCCGACAGGCTCAACTACAATGAGCAGTTCTTC.

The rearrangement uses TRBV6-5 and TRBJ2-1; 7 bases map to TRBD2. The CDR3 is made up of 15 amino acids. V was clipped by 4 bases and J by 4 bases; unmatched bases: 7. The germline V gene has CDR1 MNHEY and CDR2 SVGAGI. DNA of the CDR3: TGTGCCAGCAGTTCTACCCCGGGGGGTTACAATGAGCAGTTCTTC. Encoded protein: CASSSTPGGYNEQFF.

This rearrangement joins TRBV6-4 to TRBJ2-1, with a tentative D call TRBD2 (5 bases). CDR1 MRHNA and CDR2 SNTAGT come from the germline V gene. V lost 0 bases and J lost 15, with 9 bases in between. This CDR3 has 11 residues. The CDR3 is CASSDSGSLFF. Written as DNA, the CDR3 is TGTGCCAGCAGTGACTCGGGGAGTCTGTTCTTC.

The CDR3 DNA reads TGTGCCATCAGGCTGTGGGAGGGCCCCGGCGGGGAGCTGTTTTTT. This codes for CAIRLWEGPGGELFF. This rearrangement joins TRBV10-3 to TRBJ2-2; 7 bases match TRBD2. The V gene end was trimmed by 6 bases and the J gene end by 7 bases; junction bases not matched to a gene: 11. The CDR3 has 15 amino acids. The V gene's germline CDR1 is ENHRY and CDR2 SYGVKD.

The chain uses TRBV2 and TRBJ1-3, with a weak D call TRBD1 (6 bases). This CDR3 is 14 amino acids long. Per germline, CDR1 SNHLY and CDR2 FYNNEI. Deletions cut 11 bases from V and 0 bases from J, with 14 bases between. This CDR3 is CARGGGSSGNTIYF. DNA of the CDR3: TGTGCCCGAGGGGGGGGGTCCTCTGGAAACACCATATATTTT.

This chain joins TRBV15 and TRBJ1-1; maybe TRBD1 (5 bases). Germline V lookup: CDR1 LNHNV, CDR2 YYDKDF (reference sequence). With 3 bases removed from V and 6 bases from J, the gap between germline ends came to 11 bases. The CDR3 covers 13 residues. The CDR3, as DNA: TGTGCCACCAGCAGGGGGGGTTATCCTGAAGCTTTCTTT. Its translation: CATSRGGYPEAFF.

CDR3 DNA sequence: TGTGCCAGCAGCCTACTAGCGGGAGCTTACGAGCAGTACTTC. Translating it yields CASSLLAGAYEQYF. The J gene is TRBJ2-7, the V gene TRBV7-8; 11 bases agree with TRBD2. Germline CDR1 SGHVS, CDR2 FQNEAQ. This CDR3 region has 14 residues. V dropped 5 bases and J dropped 4; count of bases not matched to a gene: 4.

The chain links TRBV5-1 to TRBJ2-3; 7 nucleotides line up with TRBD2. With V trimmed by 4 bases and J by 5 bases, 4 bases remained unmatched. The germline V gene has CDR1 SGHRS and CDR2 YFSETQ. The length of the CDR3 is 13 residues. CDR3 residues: CASSGEGLDTQYF. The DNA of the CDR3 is TGCGCCAGCAGCGGGGAGGGCCTAGATACGCAGTATTTT.

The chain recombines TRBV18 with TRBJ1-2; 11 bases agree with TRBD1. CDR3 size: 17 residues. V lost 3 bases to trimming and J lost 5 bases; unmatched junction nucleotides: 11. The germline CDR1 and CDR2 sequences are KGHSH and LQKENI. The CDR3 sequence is CASSPGTGGRSSYGYTF. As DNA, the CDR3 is TGTGCCAGCTCACCTGGGACAGGGGGACGGTCTAGTTATGGCTACACCTTC.

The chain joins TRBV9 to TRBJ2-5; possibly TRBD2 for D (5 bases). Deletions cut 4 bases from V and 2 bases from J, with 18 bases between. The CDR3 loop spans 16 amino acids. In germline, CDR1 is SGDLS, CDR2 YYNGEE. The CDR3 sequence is CASSPRGWRVQETQYF. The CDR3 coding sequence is TGTGCCAGCAGCCCCCGAGGGTGGCGGGTACAAGAGACCCAGTACTTC.

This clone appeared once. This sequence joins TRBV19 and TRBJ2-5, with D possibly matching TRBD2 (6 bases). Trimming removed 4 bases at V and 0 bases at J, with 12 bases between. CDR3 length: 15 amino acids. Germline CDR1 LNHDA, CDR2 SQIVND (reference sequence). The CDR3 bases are TGTGCCAGTAGTACGAGGCGGGGCTACCAAGAGACCCAGTACTTC. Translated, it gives CASSTRRGYQETQYF.

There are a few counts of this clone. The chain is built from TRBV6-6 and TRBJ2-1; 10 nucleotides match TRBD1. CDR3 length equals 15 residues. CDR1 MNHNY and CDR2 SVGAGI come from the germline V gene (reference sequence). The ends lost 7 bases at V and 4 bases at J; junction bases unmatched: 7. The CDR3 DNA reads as TGTGCCAGCAAGGTGGACAGGGGGGTTTACAATGAGCAGTTCTTC. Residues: CASKVDRGVYNEQFF.

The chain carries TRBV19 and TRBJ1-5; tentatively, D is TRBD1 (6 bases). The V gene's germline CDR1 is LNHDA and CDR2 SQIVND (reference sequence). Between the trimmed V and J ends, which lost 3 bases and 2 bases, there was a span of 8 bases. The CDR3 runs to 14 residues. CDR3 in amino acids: CASSMRQGNQPQHF. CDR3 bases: TGTGCCAGTAGTATGCGACAGGGCAATCAGCCCCAGCATTTT.

CDR3 sequence (DNA): TGTGCCAGCATCAGGGGGATACAAGAGACCCAGTACTTC. Protein product: CASIRGIQETQYF. The chain employs TRBV2 and TRBJ2-5; 7 bases map to TRBD1. CDR1 and CDR2 (germline): SNHLY, FYNNEI. Trimming cost V 7 bases and J 2 bases; bases outside gene matches: 4. CDR3 length equals 13 residues.

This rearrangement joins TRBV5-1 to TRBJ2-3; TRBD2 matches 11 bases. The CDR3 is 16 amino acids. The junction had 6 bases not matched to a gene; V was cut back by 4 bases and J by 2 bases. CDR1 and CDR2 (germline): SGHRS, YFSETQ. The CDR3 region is CASSGTSGSPTDTQYF. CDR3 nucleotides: TGCGCCAGCAGCGGAACTAGCGGGAGCCCCACAGATACGCAGTATTTT.

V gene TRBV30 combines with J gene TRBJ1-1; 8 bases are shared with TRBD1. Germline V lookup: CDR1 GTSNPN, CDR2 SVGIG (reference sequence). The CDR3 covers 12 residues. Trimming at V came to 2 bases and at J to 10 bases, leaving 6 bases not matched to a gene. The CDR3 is CAWSPPGGSAFF. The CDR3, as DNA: TGTGCCTGGAGTCCGCCAGGGGGCTCAGCTTTCTTT.

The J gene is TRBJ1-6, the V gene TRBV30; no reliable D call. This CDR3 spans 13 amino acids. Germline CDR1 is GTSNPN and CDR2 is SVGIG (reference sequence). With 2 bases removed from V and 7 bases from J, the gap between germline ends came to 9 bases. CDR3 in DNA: TGTGCCTGGAGTACGGGGTCCAATTCACCCCTCCACTTT. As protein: CAWSTGSNSPLHF.

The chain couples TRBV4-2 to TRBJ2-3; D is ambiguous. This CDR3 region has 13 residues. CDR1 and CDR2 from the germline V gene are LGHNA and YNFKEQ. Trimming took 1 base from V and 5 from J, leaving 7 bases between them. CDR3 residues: CASSQGRGDTQYF. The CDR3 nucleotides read TGTGCCAGCAGCCAAGGCCGAGGAGATACGCAGTATTTT.

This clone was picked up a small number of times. CDR3 DNA sequence: TGTGCCAGTAGTGGTGGCCGAAAGGAGACCCAGTACTTC. This codes for CASSGGRKETQYF. The chain is built from TRBV19 and TRBJ2-5; the D is unclear. CDR3 length equals 13 residues. Germline V gene data show CDR1 as LNHDA and CDR2 as SQIVND (reference sequence). Trimming stripped 5 bases from V and 5 bases from J, with 12 bases between.

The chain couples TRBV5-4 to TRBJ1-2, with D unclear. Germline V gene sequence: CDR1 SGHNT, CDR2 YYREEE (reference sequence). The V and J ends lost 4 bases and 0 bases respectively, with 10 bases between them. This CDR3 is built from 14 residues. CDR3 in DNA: TGTGCCAGCAGCATGACTAAGGCTAACTATGGCTACACCTTC. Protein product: CASSMTKANYGYTF.

This CDR3 reads CASTPQGANTQYF. The CDR3 nucleotides are TGTGCCAGTACTCCACAGGGGGCAAATACGCAGTATTTT. This chain joins TRBV19 and TRBJ2-3; 9 positions match TRBD1. Germline loops: CDR1 LNHDA, CDR2 SQIVND (reference sequence). The trim removed 7 bases at V and 7 bases at J, leaving 6 bases unmatched. The CDR3 loop spans 13 amino acids.

This CDR3 reads CASSYSSRDGATIYF. Here the CDR3 DNA reads TGTGCCAGCAGTTACTCATCCCGGGATGGCGCCACCATATATTTT. The gene calls are TRBV6-5 and TRBJ1-3; no clear D gene. The CDR3 runs 15 residues. Germline assignment: CDR1 MNHEY and CDR2 SVGAGI. The V and J ends lost 0 bases and 9 bases respectively, with 15 bases between them.

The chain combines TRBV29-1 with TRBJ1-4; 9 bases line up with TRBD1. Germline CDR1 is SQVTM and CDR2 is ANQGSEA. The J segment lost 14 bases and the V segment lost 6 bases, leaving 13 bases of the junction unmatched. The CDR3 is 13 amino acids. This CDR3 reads CSVLPGQGGVLFF. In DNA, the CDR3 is TGCAGCGTGCTACCGGGACAGGGAGGTGTGCTGTTTTTT.

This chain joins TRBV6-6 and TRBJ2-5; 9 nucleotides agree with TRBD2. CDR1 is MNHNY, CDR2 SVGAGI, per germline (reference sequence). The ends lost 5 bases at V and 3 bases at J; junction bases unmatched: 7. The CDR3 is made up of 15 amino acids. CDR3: CASSPGLAREETQYF. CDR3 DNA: TGTGCCAGCAGTCCCGGACTAGCGAGGGAAGAGACCCAGTACTTC.

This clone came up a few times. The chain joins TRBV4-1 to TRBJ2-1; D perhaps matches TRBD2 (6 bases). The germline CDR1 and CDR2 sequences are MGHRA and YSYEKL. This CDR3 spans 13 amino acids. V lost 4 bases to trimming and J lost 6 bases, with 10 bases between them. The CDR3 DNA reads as TGCGCCAGCAGCCTGGGACTTCGCAATGAGCAGTTCTTC. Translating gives CASSLGLRNEQFF.

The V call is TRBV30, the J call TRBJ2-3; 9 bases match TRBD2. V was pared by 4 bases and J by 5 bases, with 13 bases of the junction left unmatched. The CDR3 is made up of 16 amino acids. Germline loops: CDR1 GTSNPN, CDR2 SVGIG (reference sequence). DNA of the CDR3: TGTGCCTGGAACCCTTCCGGTAGCGGGAGAGGAGATACGCAGTATTTT. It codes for CAWNPSGSGRGDTQYF.

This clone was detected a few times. CDR3 loop: CASSQGGLRYEQYF. CDR3 in DNA: TGTGCCAGCAGCCAAGGTGGGCTAAGGTACGAGCAGTACTTC. The chain employs TRBV4-2 and TRBJ2-7; unclear D gene. CDR1 and CDR2 (germline): LGHNA, YNFKEQ. CDR3 length equals 14 residues. Trimming stripped 1 base from V and 4 bases from J, with 11 bases between.

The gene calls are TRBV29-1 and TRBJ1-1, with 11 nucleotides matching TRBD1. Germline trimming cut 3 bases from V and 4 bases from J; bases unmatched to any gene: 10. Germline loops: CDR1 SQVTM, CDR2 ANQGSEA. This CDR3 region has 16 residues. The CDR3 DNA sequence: TGCAGCGTTGATCGACGACCAGGGACAGGGGGCACTGAAGCTTTCTTT. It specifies CSVDRRPGTGGTEAFF.

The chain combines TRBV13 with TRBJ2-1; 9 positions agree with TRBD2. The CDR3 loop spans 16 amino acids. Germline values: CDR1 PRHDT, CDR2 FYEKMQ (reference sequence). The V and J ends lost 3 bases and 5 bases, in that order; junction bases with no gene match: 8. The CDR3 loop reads CASSFGGGALNNEQFF. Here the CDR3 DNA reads TGTGCCAGCAGCTTCGGCGGGGGGGCGTTAAACAATGAGCAGTTCTTC.

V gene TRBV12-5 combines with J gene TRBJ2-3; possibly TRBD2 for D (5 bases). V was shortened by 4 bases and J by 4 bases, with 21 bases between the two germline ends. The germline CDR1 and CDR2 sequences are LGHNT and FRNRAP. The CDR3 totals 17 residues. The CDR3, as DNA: TGTGCTAGTGGTTCCGGATCGTGGGTGGCCGGGGCAGATACGCAGTATTTT. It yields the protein CASGSGSWVAGADTQYF. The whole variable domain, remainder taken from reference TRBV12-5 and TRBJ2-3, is DARVTQTPRHKVTEMGQEVTMRCQPILGHNTVFWYRQTMMQGLELLAYFRNRAPLDDSGMPKDRFSAEMPDATLATLKIQPSEPRDSAVYFCASGSGSWVAGADTQYFGPGTRLTVL.

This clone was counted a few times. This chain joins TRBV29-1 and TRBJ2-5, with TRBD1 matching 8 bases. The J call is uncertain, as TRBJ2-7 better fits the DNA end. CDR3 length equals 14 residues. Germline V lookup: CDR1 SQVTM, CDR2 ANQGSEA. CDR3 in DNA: TGCAGCGTTGTACCTCAGGGGGCTGGCTACGAGCAGTACTTC. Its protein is CSVVPQGAGYEQYF.